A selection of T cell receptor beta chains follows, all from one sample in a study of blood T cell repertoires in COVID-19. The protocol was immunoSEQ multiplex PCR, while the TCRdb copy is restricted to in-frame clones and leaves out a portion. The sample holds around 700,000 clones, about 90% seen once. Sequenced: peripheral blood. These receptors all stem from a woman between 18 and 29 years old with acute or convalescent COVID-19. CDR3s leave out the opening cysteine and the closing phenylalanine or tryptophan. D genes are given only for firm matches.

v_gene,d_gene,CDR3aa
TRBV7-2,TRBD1,ASSPMTGEVHEQY
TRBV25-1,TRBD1,ASSEPGTVSLGAF
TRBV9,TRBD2,ASSTSSGETPSTDTQY
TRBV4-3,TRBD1,ASSHRGQGDNYGYT
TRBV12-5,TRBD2,ASGSPAGWYEQF
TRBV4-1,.,ASSQAREMNTEAF
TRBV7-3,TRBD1,ASSRRTGRNSPLH
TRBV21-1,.,ASSKASAGVESPLH
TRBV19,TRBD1,ASLGRTGELYNEQF
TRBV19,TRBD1,ASSPRQGRNTEAF
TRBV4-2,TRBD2,ASSQELAGALNTGELF
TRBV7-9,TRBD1,ASSQDRGRNQPQH
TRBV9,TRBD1,ASRGQGGTGYT
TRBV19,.,ACTTGRGVTGELF
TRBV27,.,ASSFSKGGGTYQPQH
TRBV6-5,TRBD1,ASSLGQGTVYGYT
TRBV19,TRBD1,ASSMGTGDQPQH
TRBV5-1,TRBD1,ASSRDSVNTGELF
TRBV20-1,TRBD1,SYDRADTQY
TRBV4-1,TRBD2,ASSPRTSGGNNEQF
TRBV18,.,ASSPQGQSNQPQH
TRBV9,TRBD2,ASSVERGGSYNEQF
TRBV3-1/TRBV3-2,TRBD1,ASSSPGQGDTEAF
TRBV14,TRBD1,ASSQVLRGLYGYT
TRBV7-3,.,ASSLLGTTNTGELF
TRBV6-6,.,ASSLEGGQPQH
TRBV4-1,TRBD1,ASSPVPGQGSVGGYT
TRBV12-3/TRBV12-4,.,ASTTEDFYGYT
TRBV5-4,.,ASSSSNTGELF
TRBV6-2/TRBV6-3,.,ASSYTSRNTIY
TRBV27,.,ASSQTQGSKNIQY
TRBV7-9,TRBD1,ASRRTGGVYNEQF
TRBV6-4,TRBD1,ASTTDRGGTEAF
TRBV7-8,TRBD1,ASTPGTGGIRGEAF
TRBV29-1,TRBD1,SARRWTGDCGYT
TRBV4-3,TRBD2,ASSQDRKEGLGDEQF
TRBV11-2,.,ASSERWASYEQY
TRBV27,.,ASSLWGRGDQPQH
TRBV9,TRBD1,ASSVTGGAGNTIY
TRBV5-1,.,ASSLEGGGRPGANVLT
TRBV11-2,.,ASSLRRGSQETQY
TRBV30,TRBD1,AWSGDRGTSYEQY
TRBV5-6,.,ASSPQGTGELF
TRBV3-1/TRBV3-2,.,ASSPWSKTGELF
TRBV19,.,ASSIDQEGGYGYT
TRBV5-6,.,ASSLVGQGYDTIY
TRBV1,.,TSSQRAQGRENGYT
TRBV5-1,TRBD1,ASSLGQGRNTIY
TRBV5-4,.,ASSTTMNTEAF
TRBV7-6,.,ASSLGATNEKLF
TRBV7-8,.,ASSLSEAAYGYT
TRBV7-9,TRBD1,ASSPDRGPTSSYGYT
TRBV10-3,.,AISKGSAGPGNTGELF
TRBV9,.,ASSVAQQRGSPLH
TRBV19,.,ASSIEGGYGNQPQH
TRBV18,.,ASSPRGGVNTEAF
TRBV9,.,ASSVGGAAIDTIY
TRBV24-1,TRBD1,ATSARQGTAGANVLT
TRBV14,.,ASSQISEWAEAF